These 23 T cell receptor beta chains were sequenced from one sample in a study of control samples from healthy donors and cancer patients. Profiling relied on immunoSEQ multiplex PCR, and the TCRdb table lists in-frame clones only, not all of them. The table shows roughly 100,000 clones, with 75% to 90% occurring only once. The sequenced sample consisted of blood. Source of these receptors: a man aged 30 to 45 in good health.

The rearrangement links TRBV3-1 (or the pseudogene TRBV3-2) to TRBJ2-7; TRBD2 might be the D (6 bases). This CDR3 spans 14 amino acids. Germline V CDR1 and CDR2: LGHDT, YNNKEL (reference sequence). Trimming removed 4 bases from V and 5 bases from J, with 15 bases in between. The CDR3 coding sequence is TGTGCCAGCAGCCGCGGGACTCCTAGTGACGAGCAGTACGTC. Protein product: CASSRGTPSDEQYV.

This clone has only one observation. The V call is TRBV12-3 or TRBV12-4, the J call TRBJ1-5; no clear D. This CDR3 has 13 residues. V lost 7 bases, J lost 6 bases, and 13 bases lay in between. Written as DNA, the CDR3 is TGTGCCAGCATCTACGGATGGGGTCAGCCCCAGCATTTT. Its translation: CASIYGWGQPQHF.

The chain links TRBV27 to TRBJ2-5; 7 bases are shared with TRBD1. CDR3 length: 21 amino acids. Germline trimming cut 5 bases from V and 2 bases from J; bases unmatched to any gene: 26. CDR1 is MNHEY, CDR2 SMNVEV, per germline (reference sequence). Here the CDR3 DNA reads TGTGCCAGCAGTGCCACGATGGGGCTCCAGGGGGAGCAAAACTTACAAGAGACCCAGTACTTC. Its translation: CASSATMGLQGEQNLQETQYF.

This rearrangement joins TRBV20-1 to TRBJ2-7, with D tentatively TRBD2 (7 bases). Germline V gene sequence: CDR1 DFQATT, CDR2 SNEGSKA (reference sequence). This CDR3 has 13 amino acids. V shed 3 bases and J shed 7 bases, with 16 bases lying between them. CDR3 residues: CSASLQGGGEQYF. CDR3 DNA sequence: TGCAGTGCTAGTCTCCAGGGAGGGGGGGAGCAGTACTTC.

The chain joins TRBV4-1 to TRBJ2-2; no firm D call. This CDR3 region has 15 residues. Trimming left V 2 bases short and J 4 bases short, with 11 bases between. Germline CDR1 MGHRA, CDR2 YSYEKL. As DNA, the CDR3 is TGCGCCAGCAGCCAAACGCTAGTGGCCACCGGGGAGCTGTTTTTT. Protein product: CASSQTLVATGELFF.

This clone has just a few counts. The rearrangement uses TRBV10-2 and TRBJ2-7; TRBD2 matches 13 bases. This CDR3 is 16 amino acids long. J gave up 6 bases and V 6 bases, and 11 bases lay outside the gene matches. CDR1 and CDR2 (germline): WSHSY, SAAADI. CDR3 nucleotide sequence: TGCGCCAGCAGCGACGGACTAGCGGGAGATCGAGTCGAGCAGTACTTC. It is translated as CASSDGLAGDRVEQYF.

The chain joins TRBV25-1 to TRBJ2-3; D is ambiguous. The CDR3 sequence is 13 residues long. Looked up from germline, CDR1 is MGHDK and CDR2 is SYGVNS. The V end was cut by 2 bases, the J end by 11 bases, with 14 bases between. The CDR3 region is CASSETGYSVQYF. CDR3 DNA: TGTGCCAGCAGTGAAACGGGCTATTCTGTGCAGTATTTT.

The rearrangement links TRBV7-7 to TRBJ2-2; 8 bases match TRBD1. The V and J ends lost 4 bases and 4 bases, in that order; junction bases with no gene match: 8. The CDR3 consists of 16 residues. The germline gives CDR1 SSHAT, CDR2 FNYEAQ (reference sequence). For the CDR3, the DNA is TGTGCCAGCAGCTCGAGGACAGGGTGGGCCACCGGGGAGCTGTTTTTT. Translation: CASSSRTGWATGELFF. Using reference TRBV7-7 and TRBJ2-2 for the parts outside the CDR3, the full variable domain is GAGVSQSPRYKVTKRGQDVTLRCDPISSHATLYWYQQALGQGPEFLTYFNYEAQPDKSGLPSDRFSAERPEGSISTLTIQRTEQRDSAMYRCASSSRTGWATGELFFGEGSRLTVL.

The chain combines TRBV11-2 with TRBJ2-1; weak D call: TRBD2 (6 bases). Germline V lookup: CDR1 SGHAT, CDR2 FQNNGV. The CDR3 is made up of 15 amino acids. V lost 3 bases and J lost 7, with 16 bases in between. The CDR3 DNA follows: TGTGCCAGCAGCTTCGAACGGGGGAGCGGGAATGAGCAGTTCTTC. Its translation: CASSFERGSGNEQFF.

The rearrangement uses TRBV3-1 (or the pseudogene TRBV3-2) and TRBJ2-1; D may match TRBD1 or TRBD2 (5 bases each). Trimming took off 1 base at V and 6 bases at J, with 16 bases between the two ends. CDR3 size: 16 residues. Germline values: CDR1 LGHDT, CDR2 YNNKEL (reference sequence). As DNA, the CDR3 is TGTGCCAGCAGCCAAGGGGACGGGTTAAGTACCAATGAGCAGTTCTTC. It codes for CASSQGDGLSTNEQFF.

This clone was observed a handful of times. The chain has TRBV21-1 and TRBJ1-3. TRBV21-1 is designated a pseudogene. The CDR3 contains 14 residues. CDR3 amino acids: CASSKDDRRNTIYF. The CDR3 region has the DNA TGTGCCAGCAGCAAAGATGACCGCAGAAACACCATATATTTT.

The chain recombines TRBV7-6 with TRBJ2-2; 13 bases align to TRBD2. Germline V lookup: CDR1 SGHVS, CDR2 FNYEAQ. V gave up 5 bases and J gave up 3 bases; unmatched junction bases: 18. The CDR3 sequence is 21 residues long. This CDR3 reads CASSPLGTSGAWGSYTGELFF. Written as DNA, the CDR3 is TGTGCCAGCAGCCCCCTCGGGACTAGCGGGGCTTGGGGTAGCTACACCGGGGAGCTGTTTTTT. Full variable domain (remainder filled in from reference TRBV7-6 and TRBJ2-2): GAGVSQSPRYKVTKRGQDVALRCDPISGHVSLYWYRQALGQGPEFLTYFNYEAQQDKSGLPNDRFSAERPEGSISTLTIQRTEQRDSAMYRCASSPLGTSGAWGSYTGELFFGEGSRLTVL.

CDR3 in amino acids: CASTPMVQGNHEQYF. The CDR3 DNA is TGTGCCAGCACTCCTATGGTCCAGGGGAACCACGAGCAGTACTTC. The chain combines TRBV28 with TRBJ2-7; TRBD1 might be the D (6 bases). Germline lookup yields CDR1 MDHEN and CDR2 SYDVKM. Trimming cost V 7 bases and J 5 bases, with 21 bases left between them. This CDR3 is built from 15 residues.

A single count supports this clone. The V call is TRBV18, the J call TRBJ1-2; perhaps TRBD1 as D (5 bases). CDR1 KGHSH and CDR2 LQKENI come from the germline V gene. Trimming pared 6 bases from V and 6 bases from J, leaving 17 bases between. CDR3 length: 14 residues. Here the CDR3 reads CASSVVTGTDGYTF. Written as DNA, the CDR3 is TGTGCCAGCTCGGTCGTTACAGGAACCGATGGCTACACCTTC.

This clone came up a few times. V gene TRBV6-1 combines with J gene TRBJ1-6, with D possibly TRBD1 on 6 matching bases. Per the germline V gene, CDR1 is MNHNS and CDR2 is SASEGT. Trimming took 3 bases from V and 10 from J, leaving 16 bases between them. The CDR3 has 15 amino acids. The CDR3 bases are TGTGCCAGCAGTGACCCAGTGGGGGCGGGATCACCCCTCCACTTT. It yields the protein CASSDPVGAGSPLHF.

The chain has TRBV15 and TRBJ1-3, with TRBD1 matching 10 bases. V lost 0 bases and J lost 2; bases outside the gene matches: 4. The CDR3 is 17 residues long. The germline V gene has CDR1 LNHNV and CDR2 YYDKDF (reference sequence). The CDR3 protein is CATSREGQGKTGNTIYF. As DNA, the CDR3 is TGTGCCACCAGCAGAGAGGGACAGGGGAAAACTGGAAACACCATATATTTT.

The V call is TRBV7-9, the J call TRBJ2-3, with 13 bases matching TRBD2. The J segment lost 2 bases and the V segment lost 4 bases, leaving 9 bases of the junction unmatched. The CDR3 is 18 residues long. Germline V lookup: CDR1 SEHNR, CDR2 FQNEAQ (reference sequence). The CDR3 region is CASSSRLAGGGFTDTQYF. As DNA, the CDR3 is TGTGCCAGCAGCTCCAGACTAGCGGGGGGTGGGTTCACAGATACGCAGTATTTT.

The chain couples TRBV2 to TRBJ2-7; perhaps TRBD2 as D (6 bases). Germline V lookup: CDR1 SNHLY, CDR2 FYNNEI. V was trimmed by 4 bases and J by 0 bases, leaving 10 bases between them. CDR3 size: 14 residues. The CDR3 here is CASSVGGSSYEQYF. The CDR3 DNA is TGTGCCAGCAGTGTAGGAGGGAGCTCCTACGAGCAGTACTTC.

This chain links TRBV6-5 with TRBJ1-1; weak D call: TRBD1 (5 bases). Trimming stripped 7 bases from V and 0 bases from J, with 12 bases between. Looked up from germline, CDR1 is MNHEY and CDR2 is SVGAGI. The CDR3 has 14 amino acids. The CDR3, as DNA: TGTGCCAGCATGGGGCCAAACTTGAACACTGAAGCTTTCTTT. Translation gives CASMGPNLNTEAFF.

The V gene is TRBV5-6, the J gene TRBJ2-1; D is uncertain. The V end was cut by 6 bases, the J end by 8 bases, with 15 bases between. CDR1 and CDR2 (germline): SGHDT, YYEEEE. CDR3 length: 13 amino acids. The CDR3 DNA is TGTGCCAGCACCCTTCCCGGGTTTTATGAGCAGTTCTTC. This sequence encodes CASTLPGFYEQFF. Based on the CDR3 plus reference TRBV5-6 and TRBJ2-1, the full variable domain is DAGVTQSPTHLIKTRGQQVTLRCSPKSGHDTVSWYQQALGQGPQFIFQYYEEEERQRGNFPDRFSGHQFPNYSSELNVNALLLGDSALYLCASTLPGFYEQFFGPGTRLTVL.

The V call is TRBV18, the J call TRBJ2-3; D might be TRBD2 (6 bases). From germline, CDR1 is KGHSH and CDR2 LQKENI. Trimming stripped 2 bases from V and 0 bases from J, with 12 bases between. The CDR3 has 16 amino acids. Here the CDR3 reads CASSPIRGTSTDTQYF. The CDR3 DNA reads as TGTGCCAGCTCACCAATTCGTGGGACTAGCACAGATACGCAGTATTTT. Full variable domain (remainder filled in from reference TRBV18 and TRBJ2-3): NAGVMQNPRHLVRRRGQEARLRCSPMKGHSHVYWYRQLPEEGLKFMVYLQKENIIDESGMPKERFSAEFPKEGPSILRIQQVVRGDSAAYFCASSPIRGTSTDTQYFGPGTRLTVL.

The CDR3 loop is CAWSVGGAGNQPQHF. CDR3 coding DNA: TGTGCCTGGAGTGTAGGGGGGGCGGGCAATCAGCCCCAGCATTTT. V gene TRBV30 combines with J gene TRBJ1-5, with D possibly being TRBD1 (6 bases). V dropped 0 bases and J dropped 2 bases, with 11 bases sitting between them. The CDR3 sequence is 15 residues long. Germline V gene lookup returns CDR1 GTSNPN and CDR2 SVGIG (reference sequence).

The J gene is TRBJ1-2, the V gene TRBV12-3 or TRBV12-4, with D unresolved. This CDR3 has 13 amino acids. The germline V and J ends were trimmed by 1 base and 4 bases, with 7 bases remaining between them. For the CDR3, the DNA is TGTGCCAGCAGTTTAGTTGGTCTCTATGGCTACACCTTC. Its translation is CASSLVGLYGYTF.